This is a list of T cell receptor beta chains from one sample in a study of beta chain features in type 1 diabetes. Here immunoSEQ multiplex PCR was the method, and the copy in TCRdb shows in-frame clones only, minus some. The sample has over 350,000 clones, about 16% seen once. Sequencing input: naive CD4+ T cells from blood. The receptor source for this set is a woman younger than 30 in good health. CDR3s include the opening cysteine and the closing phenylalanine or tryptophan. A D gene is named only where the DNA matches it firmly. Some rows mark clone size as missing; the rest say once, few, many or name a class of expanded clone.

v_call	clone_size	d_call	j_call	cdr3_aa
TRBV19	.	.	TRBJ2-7	CASASGTPTYEQYF
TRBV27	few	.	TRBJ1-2	CASSFGPLNYGYTF
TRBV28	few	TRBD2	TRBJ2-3	CASSFSIAGSTDTQYF
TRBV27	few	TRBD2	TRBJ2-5	CASSLWRGGETQYF
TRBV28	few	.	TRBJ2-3	CATSDTRTDTQYF
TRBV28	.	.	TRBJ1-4	CASSSLQATNEKLFF
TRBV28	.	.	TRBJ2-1	CASSSTYNEQFF
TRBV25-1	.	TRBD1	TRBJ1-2	CASSDSTGVEGGYTF
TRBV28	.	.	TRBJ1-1	CATHITGRGAEAFF
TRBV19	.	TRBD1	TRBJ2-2	CASTYLAVGRGQHTGELFF
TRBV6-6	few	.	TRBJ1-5	CASSFRQRNQPQHF
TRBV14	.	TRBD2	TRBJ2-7	CASSQDGRLLYEQYF
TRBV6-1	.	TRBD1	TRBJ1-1	CASVPGQSGTTEAFF
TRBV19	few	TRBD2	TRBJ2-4	CASSREGAKNIQYF
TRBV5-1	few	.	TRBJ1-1	CAARRAPTMNTEAFF
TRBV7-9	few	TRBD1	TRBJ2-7	CASSLGATGNYEQYF
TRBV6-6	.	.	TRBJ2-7	CASNLVREDEQYF
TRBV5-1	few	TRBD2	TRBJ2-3	CASGGLAGVTDTQYF
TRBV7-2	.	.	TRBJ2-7	CASSETYEQYF
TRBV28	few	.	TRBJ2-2	CASSSRQSGELFF
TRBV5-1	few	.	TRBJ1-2	CASSPESYGYTF
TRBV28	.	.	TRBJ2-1	CASSTPLTPLADPEQFF
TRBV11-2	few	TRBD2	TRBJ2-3	CASRVAGGPEDTQYF
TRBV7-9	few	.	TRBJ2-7	CASSLSSYEQYF
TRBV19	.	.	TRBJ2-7	CASSLLPTSYEQYF
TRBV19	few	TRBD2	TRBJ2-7	CASSSRTSGSPYEQYF
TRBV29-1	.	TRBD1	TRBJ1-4	CSVGDRVATNEKLFF
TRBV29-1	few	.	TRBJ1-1	CSVRKGGDTEAFF
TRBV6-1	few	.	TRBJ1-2	CASSLGDLYGYTF
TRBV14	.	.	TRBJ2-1	CASSHPQPRGNEQFF
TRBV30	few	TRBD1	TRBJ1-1	CAWTFDRGGSLNTEAFF
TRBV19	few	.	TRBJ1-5	CASNSDSPGNQPQHF
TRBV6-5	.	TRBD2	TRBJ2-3	CASSYQLAGTDTQYF
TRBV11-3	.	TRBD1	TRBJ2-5	CASSRDRVETQYF
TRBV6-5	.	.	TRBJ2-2	CASSYLPANTGELFF
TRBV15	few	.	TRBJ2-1	CATSRGGAGEDNEQFF
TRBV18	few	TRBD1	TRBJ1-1	CASSPGQHFTNTEAFF
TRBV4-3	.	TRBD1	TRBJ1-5	CASSPQTGGYSNQPQHF
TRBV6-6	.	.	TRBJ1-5	CASMRVENQPQHF
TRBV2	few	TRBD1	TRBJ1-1	CASRRDSNTEAFF
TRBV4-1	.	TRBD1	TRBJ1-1	CASSQGMTGSHTEAFF
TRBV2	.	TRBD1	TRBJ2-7	CASSLDRGLYEQYF
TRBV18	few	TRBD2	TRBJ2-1	CASSPGTTDNEQFF
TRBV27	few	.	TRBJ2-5	CASSFPLVRETQYF
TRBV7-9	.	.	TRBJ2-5	CASSFLDSQETQYF
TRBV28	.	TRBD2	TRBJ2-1	CASSTLAGLRNEQFF
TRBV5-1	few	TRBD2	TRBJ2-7	CASSLGAGPQLYEQYF
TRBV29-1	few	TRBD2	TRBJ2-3	CSVEGLAGGTDTQYF